The 10 T cell receptor beta chains given below trace back to one sample, sequenced in a study of shared clonotypes between healthy human individuals. Data came from immunoSEQ multiplex PCR; TCRdb stores just in-frame clones and leaves some out. The sample lists some 1,100,000 clones, around 78% occurring once. Source material: memory CD4+ T cells from PBMCs. Subset described: CD45RA-negative fraction. The receptors were sampled from a man aged 18 to 30 in good health. Some clones in this sample may be carry-over from other donors' samples.

The gene calls are TRBV27 and TRBJ2-2; 10 nucleotides match TRBD1. CDR3 size: 16 residues. Germline CDR1 and CDR2: MNHEY and SMNVEV (reference sequence). Losses at the gene ends were 6 bases for V and 6 bases for J; bases not matched to a gene: 10. The CDR3 loop is CASSRDRGGLAGELFF. CDR3 nucleotides: TGTGCCAGCAGCCGGGACAGGGGAGGTTTGGCCGGGGAGCTGTTTTTT.

The chain is built from TRBV6-5 and TRBJ1-1; D remains unclear. This CDR3 contains 15 residues. From germline, CDR1 is MNHEY and CDR2 SVGAGI. V was cut by 2 bases and J by 0 bases, with 10 bases left in between. CDR3 residues: CASSYGVGMNTEAFF. The DNA for the CDR3 is TGTGCCAGCAGTTACGGGGTAGGGATGAACACTGAAGCTTTCTTT.

The gene calls are TRBV14 and TRBJ2-7, with D maybe TRBD1 (5 bases). Trimming shortened V by 0 bases and J by 5 bases, and 17 bases separated the two germline ends. Per germline, CDR1 SGHDN and CDR2 FVKESK. The CDR3 has 16 amino acids. This CDR3 reads CASSQDSWQGTNEQYF. CDR3 in DNA: TGTGCCAGCAGCCAAGATAGCTGGCAGGGAACCAACGAGCAGTACTTC.

V and J are TRBV6-6 and TRBJ2-7, with D perhaps TRBD2 (7 bases). This CDR3 is built from 16 residues. Trimming stripped 2 bases from V and 3 bases from J, with 17 bases between. Germline V lookup: CDR1 MNHNY, CDR2 SVGAGI (reference sequence). The CDR3 region has the DNA TGTGCCAGCAGTTACGGTGCGGGAGCGGGACACTACGAGCAGTACTTC. It encodes CASSYGAGAGHYEQYF.

This clone was seen a handful of times. This chain links TRBV14 with TRBJ1-2; TRBD1 agrees at 9 bases. This CDR3 comprises 16 residues. The V gene's germline CDR1 is SGHDN and CDR2 FVKESK. After removal of 4 bases from V and 2 bases from J, the junction contained 8 bases not matched to a gene. CDR3 sequence reads: CASSRGRQGVNYGYTF. CDR3 nucleotide sequence: TGTGCCAGCAGCCGGGGGAGACAGGGGGTGAACTATGGCTACACCTTC.

The chain employs TRBV2 and TRBJ2-7; the D gene is possibly TRBD1 (6 bases). The CDR3 consists of 14 residues. From germline, CDR1 is SNHLY and CDR2 FYNNEI. Trimming removed 2 bases at V and 1 base at J, with 9 bases between. CDR3 nucleotide sequence: TGTGCCAGCAGTGAATTCACAGGGTCCTACGAGCAGTACTTC. Translation gives CASSEFTGSYEQYF.

Ten or more counts support this clone. The V and J genes are TRBV15 and TRBJ2-6; perhaps TRBD1 as D (5 bases). Trimming stripped 0 bases from V and 13 bases from J, with 19 bases between. The CDR3 has 16 residues. From germline, CDR1 is LNHNV and CDR2 YYDKDF (reference sequence). The CDR3 DNA sequence: TGTGCCACCAGCAGAGATGAATGGGCCGAAAGGGGTGTCCTGACTTTC. Its protein is CATSRDEWAERGVLTF.

The V and J genes are TRBV7-6 and TRBJ1-2; D gene ambiguous. Per the germline V gene, CDR1 is SGHVS and CDR2 is FNYEAQ. The CDR3 totals 13 residues. V gave up 4 bases and J gave up 1 base, with 7 bases separating them. The CDR3, as DNA: TGTGCCAGCAGCTCCGGATTTAACTATGGCTACACCTTC. The encoded protein is CASSSGFNYGYTF.

This clone has only a few counts. The CDR3 is CASSSGLAKNIQYF. Here the CDR3 DNA reads TGTGCCAGCAGCTCCGGACTAGCCAAAAACATTCAGTACTTC. The chain has TRBV9 and TRBJ2-4; maybe TRBD2 (5 bases). This CDR3 spans 14 amino acids. Trimming took off 4 bases at V and 0 bases at J, with 8 bases between the two ends. The germline CDR1 and CDR2 sequences are SGDLS and YYNGEE.

This clone was seen more than once but under ten times. The V call is TRBV6-6, the J call TRBJ2-1, with 8 nucleotides matching TRBD2. With 6 bases clipped from V and 6 bases from J, the junction kept 7 bases outside the gene matches. Per the germline V gene, CDR1 is MNHNY and CDR2 is SVGAGI (reference sequence). The CDR3 runs 14 residues. In DNA form, the CDR3 reads TGTGCCAGCAGAACTAGCGGTAACGCCAATGAGCAGTTCTTC. Protein product: CASRTSGNANEQFF.